These 15 T cell receptor beta chains came from one sample sequenced in a study of blood T cell repertoires in COVID-19. Profiling relied on immunoSEQ multiplex PCR, and the TCRdb table lists in-frame clones only, not all of them. Among about 88,000 clones, 90% were seen once, and the ten largest hold 1.7%. The sequencing input was peripheral blood. These receptors were obtained from a man between 60 and 70 years old with acute or convalescent COVID-19.

This sequence joins TRBV4-2 and TRBJ1-5; D gene unclear. The length of the CDR3 is 16 residues. V lost 4 bases to trimming and J lost 0 bases, with 13 bases between them. Germline lookup yields CDR1 LGHNA and CDR2 YNFKEQ. DNA for the CDR3: TGTGCCAGCAGCCTCACCTTCGGCGGTAGCAATCAGCCCCAGCATTTT. Its protein product is CASSLTFGGSNQPQHF.

The rearrangement uses TRBV9 and TRBJ2-2; TRBD2 matches 9 bases. The CDR3 runs to 19 residues. CDR1 and CDR2 (germline): SGDLS, YYNGEE. V shed 4 bases, J shed 2 bases, and the junction held 15 bases outside the gene matches. The CDR3 protein is CASSLPRREGFVNTGELFF. The CDR3 bases are TGTGCCAGCAGCTTGCCTAGGCGGGAGGGCTTTGTTAACACCGGGGAGCTGTTTTTT.

The chain combines TRBV5-6 with TRBJ2-3, with 10 positions matching TRBD2. With V trimmed by 3 bases and J by 2 bases, 6 bases remained unmatched. Germline V lookup: CDR1 SGHDT, CDR2 YYEEEE. The CDR3 sequence is 16 residues long. Here the CDR3 DNA reads TGTGCCAGCAGCTGGAGACTAGCGGGCGTCACAGATACGCAGTATTTT. It encodes CASSWRLAGVTDTQYF.

The V gene is TRBV14, the J gene TRBJ1-1, with 10 bases fitting TRBD1. Germline V gene data show CDR1 as SGHDN and CDR2 as FVKESK. The V and J ends lost 0 bases and 4 bases, in that order; junction bases with no gene match: 5. This CDR3 is 16 amino acids long. The CDR3 sequence is CASSQERGQGSTEAFF. CDR3 bases: TGTGCCAGCAGCCAAGAAAGGGGACAGGGGTCCACTGAAGCTTTCTTT.

This rearrangement joins TRBV4-3 to TRBJ1-4; D possibly corresponds to TRBD1 (6 bases). With 1 base removed from V and 7 bases from J, the gap between germline ends came to 16 bases. The V gene's germline CDR1 is LGHNA and CDR2 YSLEER. This CDR3 is 16 amino acids long. This chain's CDR3 is CASSQGFLGGGEKLFF. The CDR3 DNA reads TGCGCCAGCAGCCAAGGATTTCTAGGGGGGGGTGAAAAACTGTTTTTT.

This clone was detected once. The genes are TRBV7-9 and TRBJ1-1; D call uncertain. This CDR3 has 13 amino acids. From germline, CDR1 is SEHNR and CDR2 FQNEAQ (reference sequence). Trimming cost V 0 bases and J 5 bases, with 7 bases left between them. The CDR3 spells CASSLAVRTEAFF. The CDR3 nucleotides are TGTGCCAGCAGCTTAGCGGTCCGGACTGAAGCTTTCTTT.

The rearrangement joins TRBV6-5 to TRBJ1-6; D may be TRBD1 (6 bases). CDR3 length equals 15 residues. V was clipped by 8 bases and J by 1 base, with 12 bases between them. The V gene's germline CDR1 is MNHEY and CDR2 SVGAGI. The CDR3, as DNA: TGTGCCAGCCAAAAAAGGGGGTCCTATAATTCACCCCTCCACTTT. Translated, it gives CASQKRGSYNSPLHF.

This chain joins TRBV11-2 and TRBJ1-5, with a tentative D call TRBD1 (6 bases). The length of the CDR3 is 14 residues. V was shortened by 1 base and J by 4 bases, with 8 bases between the two germline ends. In germline, CDR1 is SGHAT, CDR2 FQNNGV. CDR3 nucleotide sequence: TGTGCCAGCAGCTTAGCGACAGGAAATCAGCCCCAGCATTTT. Protein product: CASSLATGNQPQHF.

The chain recombines TRBV4-3 with TRBJ1-4; the match to TRBD1 covers 10 bases. V dropped 5 bases and J dropped 4; count of bases not matched to a gene: 7. The CDR3 covers 16 residues. Germline V gene lookup returns CDR1 LGHNA and CDR2 YSLEER. The CDR3 sequence is CASSSRDRGYNEKLFF. The CDR3 bases are TGCGCCAGCAGCAGCCGGGACAGGGGATATAATGAAAAACTGTTTTTT.

The rearrangement uses TRBV14 and TRBJ2-1; 8 positions match TRBD2. V trimming: 1 base; J trimming: 4 bases; junction bases outside the gene matches: 6. This CDR3 contains 16 residues. CDR1 is SGHDN, CDR2 FVKESK, per germline. CDR3 region: CASSQVLAGPYNEQFF. The CDR3, as DNA: TGTGCCAGCAGCCAAGTTCTAGCGGGCCCTTACAATGAGCAGTTCTTC.

The chain links TRBV5-4 to TRBJ2-5, with unresolved D. This CDR3 spans 14 amino acids. The V end lost 4 bases, the J end lost 1 base, and 11 bases lay between the germline ends. Germline V CDR1 and CDR2: SGHNT, YYREEE (reference sequence). Here the CDR3 DNA reads TGTGCCAGCAGCGCCGGTAGCTTCCAAGAGACCCAGTACTTC. This codes for CASSAGSFQETQYF.

This clone was observed once. This rearrangement joins TRBV19 to TRBJ2-3, with 11 nucleotides matching TRBD2. CDR1 and CDR2 from the germline V gene are LNHDA and SQIVND (reference sequence). This CDR3 spans 16 amino acids. V was pared by 5 bases and J by 0 bases, with 4 bases of the junction left unmatched. This CDR3 reads CASSRRLAGSTDTQYF. Here the CDR3 DNA reads TGTGCCAGTAGTCGAAGACTAGCGGGAAGCACAGATACGCAGTATTTT.

This clone was observed a single time. The chain uses TRBV19 and TRBJ1-6, with a weak D call TRBD1 (5 bases). This CDR3 is 15 amino acids long. The ends were cut back, 6 bases at V and 8 bases at J, with 17 bases in the middle. Germline V gene sequence: CDR1 LNHDA, CDR2 SQIVND (reference sequence). The CDR3 nucleotides are TGTGCCAGTAGGGCAGACCCGGCGGGGGATTCACCCCTCCACTTT. It encodes CASRADPAGDSPLHF.

J is TRBJ2-7 and V is TRBV6-5, with TRBD2 matching over 10 bases. CDR3 length: 14 amino acids. The junction had 8 bases not matched to a gene; V was cut back by 6 bases and J by 6 bases. Germline V gene data show CDR1 as MNHEY and CDR2 as SVGAGI. The CDR3 nucleotides read TGTGCCAGCAGCCCCCAGCGGGAGGGCCCCGAGCAGTACTTC. This gives the protein CASSPQREGPEQYF.

The chain links TRBV9 to TRBJ1-1; perhaps TRBD1 as D (5 bases). Per germline, CDR1 SGDLS and CDR2 YYNGEE. V lost 3 bases, J lost 2 bases, and 11 bases lay in between. CDR3 size: 14 residues. CDR3 in amino acids: CASSETGANTEAFF. In DNA, the CDR3 is TGTGCCAGCAGCGAAACAGGTGCTAACACTGAAGCTTTCTTT.